The clone carrying this TCR beta chain is a singleton in its sample. The sample belongs to a study of technical replicates of blood from several donors. Clones were read by immunoSEQ multiplex PCR, and TCRdb kept only the in-frame ones, dropping some. The data contain about 62,000 clones, roughly 89% of them singletons. This CDR3 is 15 amino acids long. V lost 0 bases to trimming and J lost 4 bases; unmatched junction nucleotides: 6. CDR1 and CDR2 from the germline V gene are SGHTA and FQGNSA. Material for sequencing was PBMCs. This sequence originates from a human donor in good health. Some clones in this sample may be carry-over from other donors' samples. The genes are TRBV7-2 and TRBJ2-7; 7 nucleotides match TRBD2. Here the CDR3 reads CASSLAGRGSYEQYF. In DNA, the CDR3 is TGTGCCAGCAGCTTAGCGGGGAGGGGTTCGTACGAGCAGTACTTC.